This paragraph covers one T cell receptor (beta chain) sequence. Its cognate antigen is unknown. Authors of the study amplified TCR beta CDR3 regions from RNA transcripts. HTBI primers were the set used in a first-round RT-PCR of the TCR CDR3. TCRdb re-called the multiplex PCR reads through MiXCR, storing one row per CDR3 protein. In the table there are around 700,000 distinct CDR3 sequences, around a sixth of which are singletons. Germline loops: CDR1 SGHTA, CDR2 FQGNSA. J gave up 5 bases and V 5 bases, and 4 bases lay outside the gene matches. This CDR3 contains 13 residues. This entry comes from a study of T cells in Graves' hyperthyroidism and ophthalmopathy. Study-level findings and limits: Prediction of ophthalmopathy progression came a median roughly 6.7 months pre-onset.

This TCR came from a woman in her fifties or sixties with Graves' hyperthyroidism that later progressed to Graves' ophthalmopathy. The chain joins TRBV7-2 to TRBJ1-1; 8 nucleotides align to TRBD1. Input material: blood. The CDR3 DNA reads TGTGCCAGCAGCACGGACAGGGAGACTGAAGCTTTCTTT. Protein: CASSTDRETEAFF.